This T cell receptor (beta chain) emerged from a study of T-cell memory formation after mild COVID-19. This clonotype occurred a few times. It was 5'RACE with constant-segment primers that produced the TCR alpha and TCR beta cDNA libraries, which carried sample barcodes and UMIs. TCRdb called the 5' RACE reads again in MiXCR, with one record for every CDR3 protein. The sample includes around 340,000 distinct CDR3 sequences, under 15% seen only once; the top ten take about a fifth. J was trimmed by 3 bases and V by 0 bases; bases with no gene match: 6. Germline CDR1 and CDR2: SGHRS and YFSETQ. CDR3 length: 15 amino acids.

This TCR came from a young man who had mild COVID-19 (a few samples of this study predate the infection). Cell type and time point are not known. This rearrangement joins TRBV5-1 to TRBJ2-7, with TRBD2 matching 7 bases. The sample comprised PBMCs or a T cell subset sorted from them (not recorded which). The CDR3 protein is CASSLDTGGFYEQYF. The CDR3 coding sequence is TGCGCCAGCAGCTTGGATACGGGAGGCTTCTACGAGCAGTACTTC.